The rows below give T cell receptor beta chains drawn from one sample of a study of stem cell transplantation in POMP-related autoinflammatory disease. Clones were read by immunoSEQ multiplex PCR, and TCRdb kept only the in-frame ones, dropping some. The sample comprises tens of thousands of clones, about nine tenths of which are singletons, and about 0.7% rests with the top ten. Sequences were derived from CD4+ T cells from PBMCs, sampled after stem cell transplantation. These receptors were taken from a human patient with POMP-related autoinflammation and immune dysregulation (PRAID). Some T cells may originate from the graft donor. The CDR3 runs from the conserved cysteine through the conserved F or W. The D gene is left open where the match is weak. Size is stated for part of the rows, as once, few or many counts, or as a class when the clone is expanded.

j_gene | abundance | d_gene | v_gene | CDR3aa | CDR3nt
TRBJ2-5 | NA | NA | TRBV3-1/TRBV3-2 | CASSQGAGVRETQYF | TGTGCCAGCAGCCAGGGGGCTGGCGTCCGAGAGACCCAGTACTTC
TRBJ1-4 | NA | TRBD1 | TRBV5-1 | CASRGTGGEKLFF | TGCGCCAGCAGAGGGACAGGAGGGGAAAAACTGTTTTTT
TRBJ1-5 | NA | NA | TRBV10-1 | CASTTRQNSNQPQHF | TGCGCCAGCACCACAAGACAGAATAGCAATCAGCCCCAGCATTTT
TRBJ2-5 | NA | TRBD2 | TRBV7-8 | CASSPQREGKTQYF | TGTGCCAGCAGCCCCCAGCGGGAGGGAAAGACCCAGTACTTC
TRBJ1-2 | NA | TRBD1 | TRBV28 | CASIRQGYGYTF | TGTGCCAGCATTAGACAGGGCTATGGCTACACCTTC
TRBJ2-7 | NA | TRBD2 | TRBV27 | CASSLPGTSGYEQYF | TGTGCCAGCAGTCTCCCCGGGACTAGCGGCTACGAGCAGTACTTC
TRBJ2-1 | NA | NA | TRBV6-5 | CASSPRDSYNEQFF | TGTGCCAGCAGTCCAAGGGACTCGTACAATGAGCAGTTCTTC
TRBJ1-1 | NA | TRBD1 | TRBV5-1 | CASSPSGGQNTEAFF | TGCGCCAGCAGCCCTTCAGGGGGCCAGAACACTGAAGCTTTCTTT
TRBJ2-1 | NA | NA | TRBV7-2 | CASSLASGQSSYNEQFF | TGTGCCAGCAGCTTAGCGAGCGGACAGTCCTCCTACAATGAGCAGTTCTTC
TRBJ2-1 | NA | NA | TRBV5-1 | CASSSRIDNEQFF | TGCGCCAGCAGCTCCCGGATCGACAATGAGCAGTTCTTC
TRBJ1-4 | NA | NA | TRBV5-1 | CASSLSPGEEKLFF | TGCGCCAGCAGCCTCTCTCCCGGGGAGGAAAAACTGTTTTTT
TRBJ2-3 | NA | NA | TRBV20-1 | CSASPSGRGTDTQYF | TGCAGTGCTAGTCCATCGGGGAGAGGGACAGATACGCAGTATTTT
TRBJ1-1 | NA | TRBD1 | TRBV6-5 | CATHLDRMNTEAFF | TGTGCCACTCATCTGGACAGGATGAACACTGAAGCTTTCTTT
TRBJ2-5 | NA | TRBD2 | TRBV30 | CALTGTSGTQETQYF | TGTGCCTTAACCGGGACTAGCGGGACACAAGAGACCCAGTACTTC
TRBJ1-6 | NA | NA | TRBV28 | CASRSYGVFYNSPLHF | TGTGCCAGCAGATCCTACGGAGTGTTCTATAATTCACCCCTCCACTTT
TRBJ2-2 | NA | NA | TRBV19 | CASSSPPGIGFTGELFF | TGTGCCAGTAGTTCCCCCCCAGGGATTGGTTTTACCGGGGAGCTGTTTTTT
TRBJ1-5 | once | NA | TRBV9 | CASSVSGIGPQHF | TGTGCCAGCAGCGTAAGCGGAATCGGGCCCCAGCATTTT
TRBJ2-7 | NA | NA | TRBV6-5 | CASKRGRGGYEQYF | TGTGCCAGCAAAAGGGGCAGGGGCGGCTACGAGCAGTACTTC
TRBJ2-3 | NA | NA | TRBV3-1/TRBV3-2 | CASSQDYSTVDTQYF | TGTGCCAGCAGCCAAGATTACTCCACGGTAGATACGCAGTATTTT
TRBJ1-6 | few | TRBD1 | TRBV2 | CASSVRDSGSPLHF | TGTGCCAGCAGTGTTAGGGACAGCGGCTCACCCCTCCACTTT
TRBJ2-5 | NA | NA | TRBV28 | CASRLGVPGTQYF | TGTGCCAGCAGGTTAGGGGTTCCGGGGACCCAGTACTTC
TRBJ1-1 | NA | NA | TRBV5-1 | CASSLVFQGPGTEAFF | TGCGCCAGCAGCTTGGTTTTCCAGGGCCCGGGCACTGAAGCTTTCTTT
TRBJ1-5 | NA | NA | TRBV28 | CASSLAREYSNQPQHF | TGTGCCAGCAGTTTGGCTCGGGAATATAGCAATCAGCCCCAGCATTTT
TRBJ2-5 | NA | TRBD2 | TRBV10-2 | CASSGTSGAPGETQYF | TGCGCCAGCAGTGGGACTAGCGGGGCCCCAGGGGAGACCCAGTACTTC
TRBJ2-1 | once | NA | TRBV6-1 | CASSDRAGSNEQFF | TGTGCCAGCAGTGATAGGGCGGGGTCGAATGAGCAGTTCTTC
TRBJ2-4 | NA | NA | TRBV28 | CASSSPEIAKNIQYF | TGTGCCAGCAGTTCCCCAGAGATAGCCAAAAACATTCAGTACTTC
TRBJ2-1 | NA | NA | TRBV10-3 | CAITQGLQNNEQFF | TGTGCCATCACCCAGGGCCTACAGAACAATGAGCAGTTCTTC
TRBJ2-1 | once | TRBD2 | TRBV27 | CASSLGLAGGPYNEQFF | TGTGCCAGCAGTTTGGGACTAGCGGGAGGGCCTTACAATGAGCAGTTCTTC
TRBJ2-5 | NA | NA | TRBV28 | CASSFQGRETQYF | TGTGCCAGCAGTTTCCAGGGCCGGGAGACCCAGTACTTC
TRBJ1-4 | NA | TRBD1 | TRBV2 | CASSEAGTGVTNEKLFF | TGTGCCAGCAGTGAAGCTGGGACAGGGGTTACTAATGAAAAACTGTTTTTT
TRBJ1-6 | NA | NA | TRBV25-1 | CASRPDNSYNSPLHF | TGTGCCAGCCGCCCGGACAACTCCTATAATTCACCCCTCCACTTT
TRBJ2-1 | NA | NA | TRBV19 | CASSIGLANEQFF | TGTGCCAGTAGTATCGGGTTAGCCAATGAGCAGTTCTTC
TRBJ2-5 | NA | TRBD2 | TRBV2 | CASKVAGGQETQYF | TGTGCCAGCAAAGTAGCGGGGGGGCAAGAGACCCAGTACTTC
TRBJ2-5 | NA | TRBD1 | TRBV28 | CASRAGQGQETQYF | TGTGCCAGCAGGGCGGGACAGGGCCAAGAGACCCAGTACTTC
TRBJ2-3 | NA | NA | TRBV3-1/TRBV3-2 | CASSQVHGTDTQYF | TGTGCCAGCAGCCAAGTTCACGGGACAGATACGCAGTATTTT
TRBJ1-2 | NA | TRBD1 | TRBV7-9 | CASSPQGIHGYTF | TGTGCCAGCAGCCCACAGGGGATCCATGGCTACACCTTC
TRBJ2-5 | NA | TRBD1 | TRBV18 | CASSQETGEETQYF | TGTGCCAGCTCGCAGGAGACAGGGGAAGAGACCCAGTACTTC
TRBJ2-1 | NA | TRBD2 | TRBV5-1 | CASSISRTSGPYNEQFF | TGCGCCAGCAGCATATCGCGGACTAGCGGACCCTACAATGAGCAGTTCTTC
TRBJ1-1 | NA | NA | TRBV11-1 | CASSLLEGNTEAFF | TGTGCCAGCAGCTTATTGGAGGGGAACACTGAAGCTTTCTTT
TRBJ2-2 | NA | NA | TRBV5-1 | CASSLAEGSGELFF | TGCGCCAGCAGCTTGGCTGAGGGGTCCGGGGAGCTGTTTTTT
TRBJ1-2 | NA | NA | TRBV6-5 | CASRSLRSHYGYTF | TGTGCCAGCAGATCCTTGAGGTCACACTATGGCTACACCTTC
TRBJ2-1 | NA | TRBD2 | TRBV18 | CASSPPRPAGGHEQFF | TGTGCCAGCTCACCACCACGACCGGCGGGAGGGCATGAGCAGTTCTTC
TRBJ2-2 | once | NA | TRBV24-1 | CATSRGTGELFF | TGTGCCACCAGTCGGGGAACAGGGGAGCTGTTTTTT
TRBJ2-7 | once | TRBD2 | TRBV14 | CASSLLAGGGLQYF | TGTGCCAGCAGCCTACTAGCGGGAGGGGGGCTACAGTACTTC
TRBJ2-1 | few | NA | TRBV2 | CASSEDLGNHNEQFF | TGTGCCAGCAGTGAAGACTTGGGGAACCACAATGAGCAGTTCTTC
TRBJ1-1 | NA | TRBD1 | TRBV5-1 | CASSLGRLDRGNTEAFF | TGCGCCAGCAGCTTGGGACGCCTTGACAGGGGGAACACTGAAGCTTTCTTT
TRBJ2-4 | once | NA | TRBV28 | CASSVWGATVQYF | TGTGCCAGCAGCGTTTGGGGGGCTACTGTTCAGTACTTC
TRBJ2-5 | NA | TRBD2 | TRBV28 | CASSLPGTSGETQYF | TGTGCCAGCAGTCTTCCCGGGACTAGCGGGGAGACCCAGTACTTC
TRBJ2-3 | NA | NA | TRBV18 | CASSYYREDTQYF | TGTGCCAGCTCATACTACAGGGAGGATACGCAGTATTTT
TRBJ1-2 | NA | NA | TRBV6-1 | CASSEVGLYGYTF | TGTGCCAGCAGTGAAGTTGGGCTCTATGGCTACACCTTC
TRBJ1-5 | NA | NA | TRBV6-6 | CASSLDFSNQPQHF | TGTGCCAGCAGTTTGGATTTTAGCAATCAGCCCCAGCATTTT
TRBJ2-3 | NA | TRBD2 | TRBV29-1 | CSVVGLAGGTDTQYF | TGCAGCGTCGTCGGACTAGCGGGGGGCACAGATACGCAGTATTTT
TRBJ1-2 | NA | NA | TRBV2 | CASSVDSGIGGYTF | TGTGCCAGCAGTGTAGACAGTGGTATAGGCGGCTACACCTTC
TRBJ1-1 | NA | TRBD1 | TRBV18 | CASSPTGANTEAFF | TGTGCCAGCTCACCTACAGGGGCGAACACTGAAGCTTTCTTT
TRBJ1-6 | NA | NA | TRBV7-3 | CASSLGRGDSPLHF | TGTGCCAGCAGCCTCGGACGCGGGGATTCACCCCTCCACTTT
TRBJ2-3 | NA | NA | TRBV6-5 | CASVAPGTDTQYF | TGTGCCAGCGTCGCCCCAGGCACAGATACGCAGTATTTT
TRBJ1-2 | NA | TRBD1 | TRBV6-6 | CASSSGGQARGVGYTF | TGTGCCAGCAGTTCAGGGGGACAGGCTCGGGGTGTTGGCTACACCTTC
TRBJ1-2 | NA | NA | TRBV7-2 | CASSFQGNYGYTF | TGTGCCAGCAGCTTTCAGGGAAACTATGGCTACACCTTC
TRBJ2-2 | NA | NA | TRBV10-3 | CATADSNTGELFF | TGTGCCACCGCGGACTCCAACACCGGGGAGCTGTTTTTT
TRBJ2-2 | NA | TRBD1 | TRBV29-1 | CSARTGGRTGELFF | TGCAGCGCACGGACAGGGGGCAGGACCGGGGAGCTGTTTTTT